This record looks at one T cell receptor (beta chain) sequence and its context. Use of 60 Vbeta and 13 Jbeta primers characterized the PCR. The protocol was immunoSEQ multiplex PCR, while the TCRdb copy is restricted to in-frame clones and leaves out a portion. The sample has 85,000 to 100,000 clones, roughly four fifths seen once. Trimming removed 4 bases from V and 4 bases from J, with 17 bases in between. The CDR3 sequence is 16 residues long. Germline values: CDR1 ENHRY, CDR2 SYGVKD. This entry is derived from a study of cytomegalovirus exposure and HLA in healthy donors. This TCR was recovered from a human donor in good health. The chain carries TRBV10-3 and TRBJ1-5, with D possibly TRBD1 on 6 matching bases. Specimen: PBMCs. CDR3 in DNA: TGTGCCATCAGTGGGGGCCAGGGGATACGGAATCAGCCCCAGCATTTT. Translated: CAISGGQGIRNQPQHF.